This entry concerns a single T cell receptor beta chain. Its antigen is currently unknown. Looked up from germline, CDR1 is SGHRS and CDR2 is YFSETQ. V was clipped by 3 bases and J by 7 bases, with 17 bases between them. The CDR3 runs to 15 residues. This entry belongs to a study of OX40 agonist ivuxolimab in advanced cancers. The wider study: Cohort: around 79% men, mean age around 61, aged about 23 to 80. Participants could have had prior anti-PD-1, anti-PD-L1 or anti-CTLA-4 therapy, and roughly 39% had some.

Here immunoSEQ multiplex PCR was the method, and the copy in TCRdb shows in-frame clones only, minus some. This sample has roughly 35,000 clones, with 92% found just once. Findings and caveats of the study: Patients who responded partially at 0.1-3.0 mg/kg showed clonal expansion ranking among the lowest. At doses 0.1 to 3.0 mg/kg, CD4+ and CD8+ clones expanded.

The V gene is TRBV5-1, the J gene TRBJ2-1; D may be TRBD1 or TRBD2 (5 bases each). Sample: CD4+ or CD8+ T cells sorted from blood, taken in a trial of the OX40 agonist ivuxolimab. The clonotype comes from an adult with an advanced solid tumor such as melanoma, head and neck, liver or kidney cancer. The CDR3 reads CASSSGTAPKNEQFF. CDR3 coding DNA: TGCGCCAGCAGCTCGGGGACGGCCCCCAAGAATGAGCAGTTCTTC.